Reported below is one T cell receptor beta chain. The study recruited exposed participants who had met a COVID-19 case within 2 weeks before entry. The entry originates in a study of blood T cell repertoires in COVID-19. At the level of the study: Samples came from the United States, Italy and Spain, spanning acute and convalescent COVID-19.

Sequencing was performed with immunoSEQ multiplex PCR; in TCRdb, only in-frame clones are kept and a portion is missing. The data show some 270,000 clones, approximately 88% seen once. The V and J ends lost 1 base and 5 bases respectively, with 10 bases between them. Per the germline V gene, CDR1 is SGHRS and CDR2 is YFSETQ. The CDR3 contains 14 residues. The chain is built from TRBV5-1 and TRBJ1-5, with D hard to call. Sequencing used PBMCs or T cells enriched from blood (not recorded which). The source is a woman aged 40 to 55 who had been exposed to COVID-19. This CDR3 reads CASSLLSRYQPQHF. The CDR3 bases are TGCGCCAGCAGCTTGTTGAGCCGCTATCAGCCCCAGCATTTT.